The clone carrying this TCR beta chain has just a few counts. Its specificity is not known. The sample originates from a study of cytomegalovirus exposure and HLA in healthy donors. Regarding the study as a whole: Altogether, about 160 TCR beta chains were recorded as cytomegalovirus-associated.

Researchers ran the PCR with 60 Vbeta and 13 Jbeta primers. Sequencing was performed with immunoSEQ multiplex PCR; in TCRdb, only in-frame clones are kept and a portion is missing. The sample has under 130,000 clones; roughly 69% are singletons. The TCR sequence derives from a man between 50 and 59 years old in good health and CMV-seropositive. Sequencing was carried out using PBMCs.

CDR3 bases: TGTGCCAGCAGCCCTCTTCCTCCCCGGTACCAAGAGACCCAGTACTTC. Translation: CASSPLPPRYQETQYF. The chain joins TRBV14 to TRBJ2-5, with D unclear. Germline CDR1 reads SGHDN; CDR2 reads FVKESK. The CDR3 is made up of 16 amino acids. V was cut by 4 bases and J by 0 bases, with 15 bases left in between.